Reported below is one TCR beta chain. The CDR3 length is 13 residues. Germline CDR1 reads MNHNY; CDR2 reads SVGAGI (reference sequence). Trimming took 5 bases from V and 11 from J, leaving 16 bases between them. The sample is drawn from a study of early stage breast cancer tumors. TCRdb keeps only in-frame clones here, not all; method: immunoSEQ multiplex PCR. The profile shows about 31,000 clones, approximately 70% of them singletons. The gene calls are TRBV6-6 and TRBJ2-4, with unresolved D. This clonotype was obtained from a person aged 35 to 50 with breast cancer. Sequencing was done on a sample of blood. The CDR3 DNA is TGTGCCAGCAGTACCTCCAATTTCCGATTTCAGTACTTC. It yields the protein CASSTSNFRFQYF.